These 5 T cell receptor beta chains came from one sample sequenced in a study of blood T cells in healthy people across ages (dated by TCRdb to 2013 to 2016). Library preparation used 5' RACE. The sequencer listed for this sample is Illumina HiSeq 2500. A second PCR of about 7 to 12 cycles was run with a J-beta primer mix and a sample-barcoded 5' primer. Using fastp at Q25 and MiXCR, TCRdb reprocessed the public reads and kept productive beta chains. Each CDR3 protein appears once, grouped with its most common genes and DNA. Counted in this sample were under 2 million distinct CDR3 sequences; about 31% of them appeared once. Clones ranked in the top ten supply over 9% of the sample. Sequences were obtained from blood. These receptors came from a woman aged 25 to 45 in good health.

The chain couples TRBV20-1 to TRBJ1-3; 8 bases match TRBD1. J was trimmed by 5 bases and V by 2 bases; bases with no gene match: 14. Germline V gene sequence: CDR1 DFQATT, CDR2 SNEGSKA (reference sequence). The CDR3 has 17 residues. The CDR3 DNA is TGCAGTGCTAGATCCCCGGCCCAGGGGGCGGACCGAAACACCATATATTTT. It specifies CSARSPAQGADRNTIYF.

This clonotype was seen a few times. The V call is TRBV10-3, the J call TRBJ1-5, with a possible D match to TRBD1 (6 bases). V dropped 10 bases and J dropped 6 bases, with 16 bases sitting between them. From germline, CDR1 is ENHRY and CDR2 SYGVKD. The CDR3 covers 13 residues. CDR3 in DNA: TGTGCCACCGGCCAGGGGCCGGGTCAGCCCCAGCATTTT. Translated: CATGQGPGQPQHF.

This clonotype was counted between two and nine times. The chain has TRBV5-5 and TRBJ2-7; D not resolved. Trimming left V 1 base short and J 2 bases short, with 7 bases between. This CDR3 has 13 residues. The germline V gene has CDR1 SGHKS and CDR2 YYEKEE (reference sequence). CDR3 sequence (DNA): TGTGCCAGCAGCTTGTGGGAAGCCTACGAGCAGTACTTC. Translation: CASSLWEAYEQYF.

This clonotype was recorded a few times. The V call is TRBV18, the J call TRBJ2-7; 12 bases agree with TRBD1. This CDR3 comprises 15 residues. The germline V gene has CDR1 KGHSH and CDR2 LQKENI. The V and J ends lost 3 bases and 5 bases, in that order; junction bases with no gene match: 5. The CDR3 DNA reads as TGTGCCAGCTCACCGTTGGGACAGGGGGCGAACGAGCAGTACTTC. Its protein is CASSPLGQGANEQYF.

Ten or more counts support this clonotype. The CDR3 DNA reads TGCGCCAGCAGCCCCCTGACAGAGCAGCGCGAGCAGTACTTC. It is translated as CASSPLTEQREQYF. J is TRBJ2-7 and V is TRBV5-1; possibly TRBD1 for D (5 bases). The CDR3 is 14 amino acids. Germline CDR1 and CDR2: SGHRS and YFSETQ. V was cut by 4 bases and J by 6 bases, with 17 bases left in between.